This T cell receptor beta chain is from a study of CD8+CD57+ T cells in acquired aplastic anemia. The wider study: Each DNA sample taken from sorted CD4+ and CD8+ cells came to 3 to 4 ug on average. Broader study findings: CD8+ Simpson's diversity showed no significant patient-control difference. In common between the patients and the controls were twenty-nine CD8+ CDR3 sequences.

The CDR3 spans 13 residues. Per the germline V gene, CDR1 is DFQATT and CDR2 is SNEGSKA (reference sequence). V was cut by 7 bases and J by 6 bases, with 18 bases left in between. The template used for profiling TCR beta VDJ and CDR3 was genomic DNA. TCRdb ran MiXCR on the reads and lists one entry per CDR3 protein. The sample records roughly 63,000 distinct CDR3 sequences, roughly half being singletons. For this clonotype: Its antigen is not known.

The sequence derives from a human donor in good health, serving as a control. The chain couples TRBV20-1 to TRBJ1-2, with TRBD1 as a possible D gene (6 bases). Input material: sorted CD4+, CD8+, or CD8+CD57+ T cells (not recorded which) from PBMCs. In DNA, the CDR3 is TGCAGTGGGCCGGGACAAAGTCCGAATGGCTACACCTTC. Translating it yields CSGPGQSPNGYTF.